Sequencing of this TCR beta chain was carried out in a study of response to subunit inactivated influenza vaccine. Whole-study findings and limits: Each seasonal flu vaccination may recruit only limited new T cells, authors suggested.

The CDR3 consists of 14 residues. The V gene lost 8 bases and the J gene lost 4 bases, with 21 bases spanning the gap. Germline V gives CDR1 SQVTM, CDR2 ANQGSEA. TCRdb passed the RT-PCR reads through MiXCR, listing each CDR3 protein once. This sample has roughly 460,000 distinct CDR3 sequences; approximately 11% occur once, and the top ten carry over 9.5%. This clonotype was seen a handful of times. What it binds is unknown. This chain uses TRBV29-1 with TRBJ2-7, with D possibly TRBD2 on 6 matching bases. This TCR was recovered from a man aged 50 to 60 who received an inactivated influenza vaccine. Source: PBMCs from blood, taken roughly 45 days after vaccination. CDR3 loop: CSTGSGTSFYEQYF. CDR3 nucleotide sequence: TGCAGCACCGGCTCTGGGACTTCCTTTTACGAGCAGTACTTC.